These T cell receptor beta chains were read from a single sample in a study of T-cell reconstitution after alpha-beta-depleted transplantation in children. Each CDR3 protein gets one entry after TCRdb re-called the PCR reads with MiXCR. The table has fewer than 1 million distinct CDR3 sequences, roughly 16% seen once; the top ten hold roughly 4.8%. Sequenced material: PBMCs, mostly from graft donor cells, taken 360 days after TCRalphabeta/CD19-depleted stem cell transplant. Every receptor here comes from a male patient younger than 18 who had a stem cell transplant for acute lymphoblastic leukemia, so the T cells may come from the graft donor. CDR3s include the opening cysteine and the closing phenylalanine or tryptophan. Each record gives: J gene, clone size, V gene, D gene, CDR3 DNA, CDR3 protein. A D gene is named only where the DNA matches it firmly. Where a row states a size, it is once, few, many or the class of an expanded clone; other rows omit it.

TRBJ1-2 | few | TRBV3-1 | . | TGTGCCAGCAGCCAAGATGGCGGGGTCCGCTATGGCTACACCTTC | CASSQDGGVRYGYTF
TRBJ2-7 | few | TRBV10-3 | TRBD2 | TGTGCCATGGGGACTAGCGACGAGCAGTACTTC | CAMGTSDEQYF
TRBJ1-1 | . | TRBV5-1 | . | TGCGCCAGCATGGGTGCTCCCCTCTCGACGCTGCTTGTTAGCGACACTGAAGCTTTCTTT | CASMGAPLSTLLVSDTEAFF
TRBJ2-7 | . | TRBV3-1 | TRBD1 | TGTGCCAGCAGCCAAGCGTTGGGACAGGGGTCCTACGAGCAGTACTTC | CASSQALGQGSYEQYF
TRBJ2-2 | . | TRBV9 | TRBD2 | TGTGCCAGCAGCGTAATCAGCCCAAGGGAGCGGGAAGGCACCGGGGAGCTGTTTTTT | CASSVISPREREGTGELFF
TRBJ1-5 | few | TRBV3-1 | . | TGTGCCAGCAGCCAAGGGGGGGGACGGAACCCGAGCAATCAGCCCCAGCATTTT | CASSQGGGRNPSNQPQHF
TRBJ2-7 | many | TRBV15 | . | TGTGCCACCAGCCCGTCCGGGCAGTTCCCCTTTCAGCAGTACTTC | CATSPSGQFPFQQYF
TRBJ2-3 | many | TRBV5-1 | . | TGCGCCAGCAGCTTGGGACCTTCAGATACGCAGTATTTT | CASSLGPSDTQYF
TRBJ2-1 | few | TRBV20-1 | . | TGCAGTGCTAGAGATGACACTCGGCCGTTCTTC | CSARDDTRPFF
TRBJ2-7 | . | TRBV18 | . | TGTGCCAGCTCACCAAGCAGGCAGGAATTTTTTAACGAGCAGTACTTC | CASSPSRQEFFNEQYF
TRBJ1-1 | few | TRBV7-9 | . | TGTGCCAGCAGCCGTCAAGCAGAAGCTTTCTTT | CASSRQAEAFF
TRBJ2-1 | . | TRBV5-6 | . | TGTGCCAGCAGCTTTGCGCCCGGTACTGAGCAGTTCTTC | CASSFAPGTEQFF
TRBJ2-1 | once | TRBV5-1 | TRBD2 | TGCGCCAGCAGCCCGGGACTAGCGGAGCCGGGGAATGAGCAGTTCTTC | CASSPGLAEPGNEQFF
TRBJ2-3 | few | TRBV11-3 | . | TGTGCCAGCAGCTTAGTAGGTATCACAGCGATTCCGACCAGACCCCTCACAGATACGCAGTATTTT | CASSLVGITAIPTRPLTDTQYF
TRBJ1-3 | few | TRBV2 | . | TGTGCCAGCAGTGAGCTTGGAAACACCATATATTTT | CASSELGNTIYF
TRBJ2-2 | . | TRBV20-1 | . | TGCAGTGCTACCGCCGGGGTCCCGGCCGGGGAGCTGTTTTTT | CSATAGVPAGELFF